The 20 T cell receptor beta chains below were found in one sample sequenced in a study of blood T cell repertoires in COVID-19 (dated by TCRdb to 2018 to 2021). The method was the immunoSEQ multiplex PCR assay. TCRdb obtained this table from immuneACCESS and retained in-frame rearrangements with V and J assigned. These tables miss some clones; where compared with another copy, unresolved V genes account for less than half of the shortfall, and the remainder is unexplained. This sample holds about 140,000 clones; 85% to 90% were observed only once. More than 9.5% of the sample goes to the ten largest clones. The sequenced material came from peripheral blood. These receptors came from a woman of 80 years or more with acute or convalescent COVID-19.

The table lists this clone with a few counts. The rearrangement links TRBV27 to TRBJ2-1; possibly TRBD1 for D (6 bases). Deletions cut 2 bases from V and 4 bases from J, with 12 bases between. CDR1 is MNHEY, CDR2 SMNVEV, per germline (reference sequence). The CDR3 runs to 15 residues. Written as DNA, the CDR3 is TGTGCCAGCAGTTTAGACAGGCAGGAATACAATGAGCAGTTCTTC. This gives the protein CASSLDRQEYNEQFF.

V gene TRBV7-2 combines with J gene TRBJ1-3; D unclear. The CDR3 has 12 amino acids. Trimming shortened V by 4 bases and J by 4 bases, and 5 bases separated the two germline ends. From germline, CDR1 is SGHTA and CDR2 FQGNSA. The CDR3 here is CASSSYGNTIYF. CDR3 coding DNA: TGTGCCAGCAGCTCCTACGGAAACACCATATATTTT.

In nucleotides, the CDR3 is TGTGCCAGTAGTATAGCAGGGCCCGCGGTCTATGGCTACACCTTC. It yields the protein CASSIAGPAVYGYTF. V and J are TRBV19 and TRBJ1-2; possibly TRBD1 for D (5 bases). The V end lost 1 base, the J end lost 4 bases, and 13 bases lay between the germline ends. The CDR3 is made up of 15 amino acids. CDR1 and CDR2 (germline): LNHDA, SQIVND (reference sequence).

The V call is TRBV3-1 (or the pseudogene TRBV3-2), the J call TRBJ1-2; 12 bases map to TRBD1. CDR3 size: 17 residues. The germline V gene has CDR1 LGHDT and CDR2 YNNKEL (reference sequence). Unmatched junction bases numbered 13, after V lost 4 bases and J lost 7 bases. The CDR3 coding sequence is TGTGCCAGCAGCCTCAATGGGGACAGGGGGCATGGCAGTGGCTACACCTTC. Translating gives CASSLNGDRGHGSGYTF.

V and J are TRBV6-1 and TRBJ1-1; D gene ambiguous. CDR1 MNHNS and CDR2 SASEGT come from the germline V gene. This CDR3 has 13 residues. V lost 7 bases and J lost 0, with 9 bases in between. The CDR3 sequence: CASTQVMNTEAFF. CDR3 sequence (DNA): TGTGCCAGCACCCAGGTCATGAACACTGAAGCTTTCTTT.

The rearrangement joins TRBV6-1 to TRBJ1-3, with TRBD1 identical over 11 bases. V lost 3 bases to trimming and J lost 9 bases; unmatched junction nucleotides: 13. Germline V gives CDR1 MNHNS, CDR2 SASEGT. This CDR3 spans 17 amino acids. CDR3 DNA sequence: TGTGCCAGCAGTGAGGTCCCCGGGACAGGGGGTCCGCTCACCATATATTTT. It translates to CASSEVPGTGGPLTIYF.

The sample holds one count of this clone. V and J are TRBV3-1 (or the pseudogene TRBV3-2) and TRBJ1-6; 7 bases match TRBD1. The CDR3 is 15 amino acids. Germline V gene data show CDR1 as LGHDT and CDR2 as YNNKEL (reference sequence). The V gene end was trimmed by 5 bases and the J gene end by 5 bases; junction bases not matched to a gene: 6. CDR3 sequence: CASSYRGGNNSPLHF. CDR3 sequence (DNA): TGTGCCAGCAGCTACAGGGGAGGCAATAATTCACCCCTCCACTTT.

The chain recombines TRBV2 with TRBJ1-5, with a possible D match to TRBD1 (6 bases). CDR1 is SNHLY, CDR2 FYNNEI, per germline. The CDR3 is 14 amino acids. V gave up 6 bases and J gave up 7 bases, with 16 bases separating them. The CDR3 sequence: CASSVQGKGQPQHF. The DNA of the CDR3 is TGTGCCAGCAGCGTCCAGGGGAAAGGACAGCCCCAGCATTTT.

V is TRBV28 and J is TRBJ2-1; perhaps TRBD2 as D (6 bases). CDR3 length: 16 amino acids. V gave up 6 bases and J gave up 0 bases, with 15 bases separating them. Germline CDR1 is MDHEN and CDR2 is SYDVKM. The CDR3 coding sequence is TGTGCCAGCAGCTCCGGGGGAAAGAGCTCCTACAATGAGCAGTTCTTC. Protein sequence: CASSSGGKSSYNEQFF.

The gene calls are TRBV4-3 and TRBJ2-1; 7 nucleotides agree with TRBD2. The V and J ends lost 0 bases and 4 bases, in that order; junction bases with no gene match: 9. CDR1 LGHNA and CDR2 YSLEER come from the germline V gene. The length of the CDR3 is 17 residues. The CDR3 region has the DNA TGCGCCAGCAGCCAAGATAGCTATGGCGGGGGTTACAATGAGCAGTTCTTC. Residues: CASSQDSYGGGYNEQFF.

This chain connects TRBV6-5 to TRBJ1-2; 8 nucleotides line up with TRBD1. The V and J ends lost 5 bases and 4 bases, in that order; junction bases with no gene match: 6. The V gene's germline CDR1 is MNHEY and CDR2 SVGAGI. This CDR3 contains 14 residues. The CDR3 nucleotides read TGTGCCAGCAGTCCTACGACAGGGGTCTATGGCTACACCTTC. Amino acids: CASSPTTGVYGYTF.

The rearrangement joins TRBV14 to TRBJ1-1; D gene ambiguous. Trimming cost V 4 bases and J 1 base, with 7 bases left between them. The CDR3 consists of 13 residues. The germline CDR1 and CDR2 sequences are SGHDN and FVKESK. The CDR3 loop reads CASSLQANTEAFF. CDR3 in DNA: TGTGCCAGCAGCCTTCAGGCGAACACTGAAGCTTTCTTT.

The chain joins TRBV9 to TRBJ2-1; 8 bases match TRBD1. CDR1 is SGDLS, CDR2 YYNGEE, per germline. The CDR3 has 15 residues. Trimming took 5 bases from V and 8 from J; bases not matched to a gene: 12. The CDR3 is CASRRSGTGRHEQFF. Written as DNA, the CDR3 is TGTGCCAGCAGGAGGTCCGGGACAGGTAGGCATGAGCAGTTCTTC.

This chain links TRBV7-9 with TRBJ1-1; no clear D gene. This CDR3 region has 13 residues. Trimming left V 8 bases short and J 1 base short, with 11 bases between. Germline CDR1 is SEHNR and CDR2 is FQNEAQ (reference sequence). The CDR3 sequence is CASSREPNTEAFF. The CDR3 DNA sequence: TGTGCCAGCTCCCGGGAACCGAACACTGAAGCTTTCTTT.

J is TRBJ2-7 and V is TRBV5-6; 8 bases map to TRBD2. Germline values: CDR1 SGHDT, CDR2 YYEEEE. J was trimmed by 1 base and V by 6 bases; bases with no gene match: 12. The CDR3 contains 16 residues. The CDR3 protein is CASTRGGGHGSYEQYF. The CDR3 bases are TGTGCCAGCACCCGGGGGGGAGGGCACGGATCCTACGAGCAGTACTTC.

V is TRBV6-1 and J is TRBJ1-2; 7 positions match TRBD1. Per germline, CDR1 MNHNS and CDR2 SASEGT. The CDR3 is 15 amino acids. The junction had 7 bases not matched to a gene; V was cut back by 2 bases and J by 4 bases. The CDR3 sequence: CASSESLGQAYGYTF. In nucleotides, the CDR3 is TGTGCCAGCAGTGAATCCCTCGGACAGGCCTATGGCTACACCTTC.

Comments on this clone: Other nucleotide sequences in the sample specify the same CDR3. The CDR3: CASSLQGADYGYTF. For the CDR3, the DNA is TGTGCCAGCAGCTTACAGGGGGCAGACTATGGCTACACCTTC. The gene calls are TRBV5-6 and TRBJ1-2, with TRBD1 matching over 9 bases. Germline V lookup: CDR1 SGHDT, CDR2 YYEEEE. The CDR3 is 14 residues long. V lost 2 bases, J lost 3 bases, and 2 bases stayed unmatched.

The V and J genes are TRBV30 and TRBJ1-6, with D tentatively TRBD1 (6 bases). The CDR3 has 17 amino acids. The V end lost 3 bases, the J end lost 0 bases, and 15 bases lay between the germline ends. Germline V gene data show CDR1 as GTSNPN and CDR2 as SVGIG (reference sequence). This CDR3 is CAWSRLTGSSYNSPLHF. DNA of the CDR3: TGTGCCTGGAGCCGACTTACAGGGAGCTCCTATAATTCACCCCTCCACTTT.

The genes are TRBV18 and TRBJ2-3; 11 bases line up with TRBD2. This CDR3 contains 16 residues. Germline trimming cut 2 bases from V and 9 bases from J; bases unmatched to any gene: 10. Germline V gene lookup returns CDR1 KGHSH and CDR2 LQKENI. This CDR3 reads CASSPNLAGGGRTQYF. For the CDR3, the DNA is TGTGCCAGCTCACCAAATCTAGCGGGGGGCGGTAGAACGCAGTATTTT.

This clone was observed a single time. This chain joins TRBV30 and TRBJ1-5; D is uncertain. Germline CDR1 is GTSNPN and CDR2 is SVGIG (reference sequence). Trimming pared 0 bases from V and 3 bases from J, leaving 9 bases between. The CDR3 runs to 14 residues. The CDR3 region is CAWSVLSVNQPQHF. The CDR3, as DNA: TGTGCCTGGAGTGTATTGTCGGTCAATCAGCCCCAGCATTTT.